The 9 T cell receptor beta chains below were found in one sample sequenced in a study of T cell clonality in common variable immunodeficiency. Produced via immunoSEQ multiplex PCR; TCRdb's table is partial and in-frame only. The repertoire yields about 37,000 clones, none seen only once; the top ten contain 0.8% to 1%. Sequenced input: peripheral blood mononuclear cells. Receptors originate from a person aged 18 to 70 in good health.

This clone appeared many times. The CDR3 region is CATSEGAGVYNEQFF. The DNA read from the CDR3 is TGTGCCACCAGTGAAGGGGCAGGGGTCTACAATGAG. The chain uses TRBV24-1 and TRBJ2-1; TRBD1 is a possible D gene (6 bases). From the germline J gene comes the end of the CDR3, since the read stops 3 residues before it. The CDR3 contains 15 residues. The V end lost 4 bases, the J end lost 3 bases, and 12 bases lay between the germline ends. Germline CDR1 is KGHDR and CDR2 is SFDVKD.

The table lists this clone with many counts. Sequencing ends 3 residues short of the CDR3 end; the germline J gene provides the rest. The V call is TRBV5-1, the J call TRBJ2-7, with 7 bases matching TRBD2. The trim removed 4 bases at V and 4 bases at J, leaving 5 bases unmatched. This CDR3 spans 13 amino acids. CDR1 and CDR2 from the germline V gene are SGHRS and YFSETQ. CDR3 bases read: TGCGCCAGCAGCGCGACCGGGGGGTACGAG. Amino acids: CASSATGGYE. The complete CDR3 reads CASSATGGYEQYF. Full variable domain (remainder filled in from reference TRBV5-1 and TRBJ2-7): KAGVTQTPRYLIKTRGQQVTLSCSPISGHRSVSWYQQTPGQGLQFLFEYFSETQRNKGNFPGRFSGRQFSNSRSEMNVSTLELGDSALYLCASSATGGYEQYFGPGTRLTVT.

This clone was seen ten or more times. The CDR3 end falls 3 residues outside the read, so it is completed with the germline J gene. The chain joins TRBV6-1 to TRBJ1-3; D is unclear. From germline, CDR1 is MNHNS and CDR2 SASEGT. Deletions cut 0 bases from V and 0 bases from J, with 6 bases between. The CDR3 consists of 15 residues. CDR3 in amino acids: CASSEARSSGNTIYF. The DNA read from the CDR3 is TGTGCCAGCAGTGAAGCGCGAAGCTCTGGAAACACC.

This clone was detected ten times or more. The read terminates 3 residues before the CDR3 end, so the remaining end is supplied by the germline J gene. This chain connects TRBV3-1 (or the pseudogene TRBV3-2) to TRBJ1-1; the match to TRBD1 covers 7 bases. CDR3 length: 17 amino acids. Per germline, CDR1 LGHDT and CDR2 YNNKEL (reference sequence). V was pared by 2 bases and J by 0 bases, with 9 bases of the junction left unmatched. The CDR3 bases that were read are TGTGCCAGCAGCCAACGGACAGGCGGACTAATGAACACTGAA. Encoded protein: CASSQRTGGLMNTE. The full CDR3 reads CASSQRTGGLMNTEAFF.

This clone was seen repeatedly, ten times or more. The read finishes 3 residues shy of the CDR3 end, and the germline J gene is used to complete it. The gene calls are TRBV18 and TRBJ2-7, with D maybe TRBD2 (6 bases). This CDR3 is built from 14 residues. Germline loops: CDR1 KGHSH, CDR2 LQKENI. V gave up 1 base and J gave up 6 bases, with 13 bases separating them. CDR3 sequence: CASSPLSLGGEQYF. The DNA read from the CDR3 is TGTGCCAGCTCACCACTCTCGCTGGGGGGCGAG.

This clone was seen ten or more times. CDR3 DNA, as far as it was read: TGTGCCTGGGGCCAGGGAGACACC. Translation: CAWGQGDT. The entire CDR3 protein is CAWGQGDTIYF. This chain joins TRBV30 and TRBJ1-3; weak D call: TRBD1 (5 bases). The read terminates 3 residues ahead of where the CDR3 ends, so the germline J gene completes it. Germline CDR1 is GTSNPN and CDR2 is SVGIG (reference sequence). The CDR3 length is 11 residues. Deletions cut 5 bases from V and 8 bases from J, with 10 bases between.

At least ten counts were recorded for this clone. The missing CDR3 end, 3 residues past where the read stops, is filled in from the germline J gene. This sequence joins TRBV29-1 and TRBJ2-2, with TRBD2 matching 8 bases. In germline, CDR1 is SQVTM, CDR2 ANQGSEA. CDR3 length equals 16 residues. The junction had 13 bases not matched to a gene; V was cut back by 4 bases and J by 6 bases. CDR3 bases read: TGCAGCGTTGCAAAATTGCGGGAGGCCCCCCCCGGGGAG. Residues: CSVAKLREAPPGE. The full CDR3 protein is CSVAKLREAPPGELFF.

This clone was counted many times. A read error may produce the germline difference seen at one junction end. The CDR3 end falls 3 residues outside the read, so it is completed with the germline J gene. V usage is TRBV4-2 and J usage is TRBJ1-1; no clear D gene. CDR1 is LGHNA, CDR2 YNFKEQ, per germline. The CDR3 extends over 13 amino acids. The CDR3 DNA, read in part, is TGCGCCAGCAGCCAACAGTCGTCGCACCAA. Translating gives CASSQQSSHQ. The full CDR3 is CASSQQSSHQAFF.

This clone was seen repeatedly, ten times or more. The sequenced fragment ends 3 residues before the CDR3 boundary, so the rest is inferred from the germline J gene. This chain links TRBV10-3 with TRBJ2-1, with D perhaps matching TRBD2 (7 bases). V shed 3 bases and J shed 7 bases, with 16 bases lying between them. Germline V gene sequence: CDR1 ENHRY, CDR2 SYGVKD. CDR3 size: 15 residues. The CDR3 loop is CAISESRGGANEQFF. The CDR3 bases that were read are TGTGCCATCAGTGAATCGAGAGGGGGGGCTAATGAG.